The source of this T cell receptor beta chain is a study of T cell responses to AZD1222 COVID-19 vaccine. The method was immunoSEQ multiplex PCR; TCRdb's version includes in-frame clones alone and lacks a portion of them. This repertoire shows about 190,000 clones, almost 95% found once; its top ten account for less than 1.5%. Points on this clone: The antigen remains undetermined.

Trimming left V 7 bases short and J 4 bases short, with 16 bases between. The CDR3 covers 14 residues. CDR1 is LNHDA, CDR2 SQIVND, per germline (reference sequence). Notes on the study in general: Most donors were white British and more were female, and clonal diversity was possibly underestimated.

This TCR came from an adult in good health. The chain carries TRBV19 and TRBJ1-2, with D tentatively TRBD1 (5 bases). Sequencing was performed on peripheral blood, taken on day 0 of AZD1222 vaccination. CDR3: CASISWDGFYGYTF. The CDR3 DNA is TGTGCCAGTATTTCATGGGACGGATTCTATGGCTACACCTTC. The full variable domain, completed using reference TRBV19 and TRBJ1-2, is DGGITQSPKYLFRKEGQNVTLSCEQNLNHDAMYWYRQDPGQGLRLIYYSQIVNDFQKGDIAEGYSVSREKKESFPLTVTSAQKNPTAFYLCASISWDGFYGYTFGSGTRLTVV.